This TCR beta chain was obtained from a study of blood T cell repertoires in COVID-19. Study-level information: T cells, B-cell-depleted T cells, or PBMCs supplied cDNA or gDNA.

Profiling relied on immunoSEQ multiplex PCR, and the TCRdb table lists in-frame clones only, not all of them. The table records roughly 360,000 clones, roughly 90% of them present only once. This CDR3 contains 15 residues. Looked up from germline, CDR1 is SGDLS and CDR2 is YYNGEE. V dropped 1 base and J dropped 4; count of bases not matched to a gene: 5. The receptor was isolated from a woman aged 30 to 39 with acute COVID-19. The chain carries TRBV9 and TRBJ1-2, with 9 nucleotides matching TRBD1. The source material was PBMCs or T cells enriched from blood (not recorded which). The CDR3 bases are TGTGCCAGCAGCGTACCGGGGACAGGGAGCTATGGCTACACCTTC. Translated: CASSVPGTGSYGYTF. The whole variable domain, filled in from reference TRBV9 and TRBJ1-2, reads DSGVTQTPKHLITATGQRVTLRCSPRSGDLSVYWYQQSLDQGLQFLIQYYNGEERAKGNILERFSAQQFPDLHSELNLSSLELGDSALYFCASSVPGTGSYGYTFGSGTRLTVV.